This T cell receptor beta chain was recorded in a study of T cell responses to AZD1222 COVID-19 vaccine. TCRdb keeps only in-frame clones here, not all; method: immunoSEQ multiplex PCR. Found here are roughly 120,000 clones, approximately 89% of them singletons; the top ten hold about 4.3%. Regarding the study as a whole: Repertoire sampling happened only post peak T cell response. The study reported that nearly half of spike-specific TCRs target unmutated variant regions. Donors were mostly white British, more females; clonal diversity possibly underestimated.

Trimming removed 1 base at V and 1 base at J, with 12 bases between. The CDR3 consists of 15 residues. Per the germline V gene, CDR1 is SGHRS and CDR2 is YFSETQ. A word on this clone: Antigen unknown.

The clonotype comes from an adult who received the AZD1222 COVID-19 vaccine. The sample in question was peripheral blood, obtained 28 days after the second AZD1222 dose. V is TRBV5-1 and J is TRBJ2-7; D may be TRBD2 (5 bases). In nucleotides, the CDR3 is TGCGCCAGCAGCTTGTTGGTCGGACTTTCCTACGAGCAGTACTTC. Its protein is CASSLLVGLSYEQYF.